Listed here is a single T cell receptor beta chain. The antigen this receptor binds is unknown. The data derive from a study of CXCR3-negative and CXCR3-positive naive CD8 T cells (dated by TCRdb to about 2019). General notes on the study: In total, about 135 million TRB reads were obtained, corresponding to roughly 1.5 +/- 0.3 million reads per library. Diversity and physicochemical repertoire analyses covered eleven to twelve donors pooled from two independent experiments. For the TRBV-TRBJ cluster analysis, the naive subsets came from 5 or 6 donors, while the memory cells came from 3 donors. The paper's findings and limits, for the study overall: Compared with CXCR3-negative naive cells, CXCR3-positive naive cells had TRB CDR3s with higher hydrophobicity (lower Kidera factor 4), lower energy, and higher strength and volume indices. TRBV-TRBJ usage was similar between naive CXCR3-negative and CXCR3-positive cells from the same donor, while memory cells showed distinct patterns. Both naive subsets had comparably high repertoire diversity, while memory CD8+ T cells had much lower repertoire diversity. Freshly isolated PBMCs were used for most assays because CXCR3 expression went down partially after cryopreservation. Surface CD5, linked to self-reactivity in mice, was comparable between naive subsets; TCR interaction strength was therefore also inferred from TRB CDR3 physicochemical properties.

For every CD8+ T cell subset, 300,000 cells were flow-sorted straight into RLT lysis buffer, and each subset was sorted in triplicate. To exclude memory contaminants, naive CD8+ T cells were stringently defined as CD45RO-CCR7+CD27+CD95-. Standard density gradient centrifugation was used to isolate peripheral blood mononuclear cells from buffy coats. A FACSAria III was used to flow-sort naive CXCR3-negative and CXCR3-positive CD8+ T cells. Total RNA was extracted from sorted cells using an RNeasy Mini Kit. Taken from cysteine to phenylalanine, the CDR3 has 13 residues. No coding sequence is recorded. For CDR1 and CDR2, the germline V gene lists SNHLY and FYNNEI. Instrument on record: NextSeq 550. The Human TCR Profiling Kit (MiLaboratory) was used to make UMI-labeled 5' RACE TRB cDNA libraries. The full amount of extracted RNA was used for cDNA synthesis, and the full amount of resulting cDNA was used for PCR amplification. The libraries were made side by side, with each library going through the same number of PCR cycles. Processing in the source paper ran as follows. With a requirement of at least two reads per UMI, MIGEC and MiXCR extracted about 50,000 +/- 10,000 unique UMI-labeled TRB cDNA molecules per library. On average, roughly 40,000 +/- 10,000 functional in-frame TRB CDR3 nucleotide clonotypes lacking stop codons were found per library. After each sample was downsampled to 5000 UMI-labeled TRB molecules, VDJtools was used to calculate diversity metrics such as normalized Shannon-Wiener and Chao1. For the central five CDR3 residues, VDJtools calculated physicochemical properties weighted by clonotype size, namely interaction energy, strength, volume and Kidera factor 4. After the reads were reprocessed by TCRdb, one entry was made per CDR3 protein sequence, with no DNA. TCRdb's processing, not the authors' own work, is the source of the V and J calls. This sample's listing comprises some 6,200 distinct CDR3 sequences. The top ten hold 1.1% to 1.5% of the sample.

The sequenced material came from naive CXCR3+ CD8+ T cells from blood. Taken with the paper, the label for cell subset or site translates to: CD45RO-CCR7+CD27+CD95- naive CD8+ T cells expressing CXCR3 (TNR3+). The TCR comes from a human donor in good health. Some clones in this sample may be carry-over from other donors' samples. The chain was built from TRBV2 and TRBJ2-1; absent DNA, TCRdb's TRBD1 call cannot be checked. The CDR3 region: CASRSGAGNEQFF. Full variable domain (CDR3 extended with the reference TRBV2 and TRBJ2-1 proteins): EPEVTQTPSHQVTQMGQEVILRCVPISNHLYFYWYRQILGQKVEFLVSFYNNEISEKSEIFDDQFSVERPDGSNFTLKIRSTKLEDSAMYFCASRSGAGNEQFFGPGTRLTVL.